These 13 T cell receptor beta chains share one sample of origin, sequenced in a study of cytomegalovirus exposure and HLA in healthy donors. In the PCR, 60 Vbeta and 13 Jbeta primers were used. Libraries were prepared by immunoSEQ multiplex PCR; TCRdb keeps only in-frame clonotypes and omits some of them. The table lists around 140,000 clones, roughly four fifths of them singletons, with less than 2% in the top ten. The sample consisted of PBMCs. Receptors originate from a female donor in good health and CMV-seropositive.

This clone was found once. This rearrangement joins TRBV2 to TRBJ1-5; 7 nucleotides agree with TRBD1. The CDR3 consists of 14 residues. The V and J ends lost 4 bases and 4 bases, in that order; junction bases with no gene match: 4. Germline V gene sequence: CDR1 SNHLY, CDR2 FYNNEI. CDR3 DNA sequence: TGTGCCAGCAGTGCACCAGGGGGAAATCAGCCCCAGCATTTT. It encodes CASSAPGGNQPQHF.

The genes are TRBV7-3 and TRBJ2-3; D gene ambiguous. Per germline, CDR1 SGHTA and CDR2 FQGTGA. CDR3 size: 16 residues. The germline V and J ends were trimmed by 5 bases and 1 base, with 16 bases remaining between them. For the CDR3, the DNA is TGTGCCAGCAGCACAACCCCTAGGCGGCGCACAGATACGCAGTATTTT. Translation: CASSTTPRRRTDTQYF.

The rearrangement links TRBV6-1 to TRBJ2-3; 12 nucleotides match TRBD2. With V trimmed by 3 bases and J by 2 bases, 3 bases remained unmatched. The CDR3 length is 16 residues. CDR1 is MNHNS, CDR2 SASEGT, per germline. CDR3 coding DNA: TGTGCCAGCAGTGAGACTAGCGGGGGCCTCACAGATACGCAGTATTTT. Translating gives CASSETSGGLTDTQYF.

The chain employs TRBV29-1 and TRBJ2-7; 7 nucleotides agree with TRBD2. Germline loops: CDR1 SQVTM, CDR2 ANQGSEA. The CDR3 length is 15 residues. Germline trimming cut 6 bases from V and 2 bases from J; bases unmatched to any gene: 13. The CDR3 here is CSVGGGMTAPYEQYF. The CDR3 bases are TGCAGCGTGGGGGGGGGTATGACAGCCCCCTACGAGCAGTACTTC.

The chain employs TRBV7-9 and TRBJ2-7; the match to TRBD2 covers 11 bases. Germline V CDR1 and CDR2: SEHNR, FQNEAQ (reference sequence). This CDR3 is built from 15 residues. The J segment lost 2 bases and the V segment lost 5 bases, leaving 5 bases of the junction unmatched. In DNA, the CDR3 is TGTGCCAGCAGCATCCTAGCGGGGGGAACCTACGAGCAGTACTTC. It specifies CASSILAGGTYEQYF.

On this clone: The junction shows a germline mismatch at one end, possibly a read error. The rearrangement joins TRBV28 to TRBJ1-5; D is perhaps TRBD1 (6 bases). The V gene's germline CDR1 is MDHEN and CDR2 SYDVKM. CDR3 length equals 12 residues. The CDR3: CASQAPGQPRHF. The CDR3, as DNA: TGTGCCAGCCAAGCTCCAGGACAGCCCCGGCATTTT. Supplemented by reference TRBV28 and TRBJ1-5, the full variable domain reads DVKVTQSSRYLVKRTGEKVFLECVQDMDHENMFWYRQDPGLGLRLIYFSYDVKMKEKGDIPEGYSVSREKKERFSLILESASTNQTSMYLCASQAPGQPRHFGDGTRLSIL.

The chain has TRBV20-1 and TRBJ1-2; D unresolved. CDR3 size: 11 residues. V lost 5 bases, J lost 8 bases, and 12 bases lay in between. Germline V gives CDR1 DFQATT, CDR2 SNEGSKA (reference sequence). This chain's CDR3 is CSAFLRWGYTF. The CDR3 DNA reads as TGCAGTGCTTTTCTCAGGTGGGGCTACACCTTC.

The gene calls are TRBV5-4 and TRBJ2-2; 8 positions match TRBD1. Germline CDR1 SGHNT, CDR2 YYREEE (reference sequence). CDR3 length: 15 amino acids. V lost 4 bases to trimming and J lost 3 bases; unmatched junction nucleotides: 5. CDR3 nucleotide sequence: TGTGCCAGCAGCCATTGGACAGGGCACACCGGGGAGCTGTTTTTT. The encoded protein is CASSHWTGHTGELFF.

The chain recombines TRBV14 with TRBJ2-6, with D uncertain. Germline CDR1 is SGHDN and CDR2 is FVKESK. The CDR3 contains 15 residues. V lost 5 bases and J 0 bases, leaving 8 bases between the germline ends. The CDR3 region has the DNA TGTGCCAGCAGCTCAATGAGCTCTGGGGCCAACGTCCTGACTTTC. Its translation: CASSSMSSGANVLTF.

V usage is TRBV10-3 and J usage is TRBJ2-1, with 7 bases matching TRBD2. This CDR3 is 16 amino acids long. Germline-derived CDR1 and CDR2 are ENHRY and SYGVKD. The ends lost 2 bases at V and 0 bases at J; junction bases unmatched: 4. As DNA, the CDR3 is TGTGCCATCAGTGAGACGGTAGCGGGCTCCTACAATGAGCAGTTCTTC. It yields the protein CAISETVAGSYNEQFF.

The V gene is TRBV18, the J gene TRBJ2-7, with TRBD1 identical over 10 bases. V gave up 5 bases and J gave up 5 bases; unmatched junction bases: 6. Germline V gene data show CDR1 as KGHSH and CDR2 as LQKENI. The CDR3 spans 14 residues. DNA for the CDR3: TGTGCCAGCTCAGCGACAGGGGGCGGGAACGAGCAGTACTTC. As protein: CASSATGGGNEQYF. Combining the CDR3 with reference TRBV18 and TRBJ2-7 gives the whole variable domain NAGVMQNPRHLVRRRGQEARLRCSPMKGHSHVYWYRQLPEEGLKFMVYLQKENIIDESGMPKERFSAEFPKEGPSILRIQQVVRGDSAAYFCASSATGGGNEQYFGPGTRLTVT.

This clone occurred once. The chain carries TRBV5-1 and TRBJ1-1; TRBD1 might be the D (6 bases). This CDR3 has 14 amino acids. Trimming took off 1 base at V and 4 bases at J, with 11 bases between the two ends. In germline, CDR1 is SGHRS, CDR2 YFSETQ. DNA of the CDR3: TGCGCCAGCAGCTTGACAGGGAAGGGCACTGAAGCTTTCTTT. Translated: CASSLTGKGTEAFF.

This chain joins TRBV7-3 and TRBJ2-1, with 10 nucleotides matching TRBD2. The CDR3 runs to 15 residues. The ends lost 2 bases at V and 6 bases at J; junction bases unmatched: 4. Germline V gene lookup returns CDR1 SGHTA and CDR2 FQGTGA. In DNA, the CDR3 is TGTGCCAGCAGCTTAGTTCCTAGCGGGAGCAATGAGCAGTTCTTC. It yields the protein CASSLVPSGSNEQFF.